This record looks at one T cell receptor (beta chain) sequence and its context. As yet, its antigen is unknown. 60 Vbeta and 13 Jbeta primers were used in PCR. Profiled with immunoSEQ multiplex PCR; TCRdb holds only in-frame clones, not every one. Of under 150,000 clones in the sample, 77% were seen once. CDR3 length: 15 amino acids. CDR1 SEHNR and CDR2 FQNEAQ come from the germline V gene (reference sequence). Trimming removed 5 bases from V and 0 bases from J, with 14 bases in between. The sample is drawn from a study of cytomegalovirus exposure and HLA in healthy donors. Study context: Within an early data release were about 85 million unique TCRs drawn from HLA-typed donors. The study's findings and limits: Roughly uniform sequencing depth across donors was assumed, possibly incorrectly. Most CMV-associated TCR beta chains were later found to appear HLA-restricted. Later, an analysis found that common viral pathogens appeared to be linked with several of the most significant clusters.

The sample taken for sequencing was PBMCs. The TCR comes from a woman aged 35 to 49 in good health and CMV-seronegative. The chain has TRBV7-9 and TRBJ2-7; weak D call: TRBD1 (7 bases). In nucleotides, the CDR3 is TGTGCCAGCAGCACGAACAGGGGAGGCTCCTACGAGCAGTACTTC. Translating gives CASSTNRGGSYEQYF.